The TCR beta chain under discussion was sequenced for a study of blood T cell repertoires in COVID-19. Looking at the study overall: Acute-phase and convalescent COVID-19 samples originated in the United States, Italy and Spain. PBMCs, B-cell-depleted T cells, or T cells were the source of the cDNA or gDNA that made up the material.

CDR3 size: 19 residues. From germline, CDR1 is MNHEY and CDR2 SMNVEV (reference sequence). Trimming took 4 bases from V and 5 from J, leaving 27 bases between them. As originally analysed: Nucleated cell counts were estimated from reference gene primer amplification. Only in-frame clones appear in the TCRdb table, and some are missing; sequencing was by immunoSEQ multiplex PCR. V and J calls and clone size are copied from that table; D and trimming were computed from the DNA. Among 350,000 or so clones listed, about four fifths were seen once. Material: peripheral blood. The genes are TRBV27 and TRBJ2-1; D might be TRBD2 (5 bases). The TCR was taken from a man aged 30 to 45 with active or convalescent COVID-19. CDR3 sequence reads: CASSSTNGPSLLLNNEQFF. As DNA, the CDR3 is TGTGCCAGCAGTTCCACAAACGGCCCTAGCCTTCTCCTGAACAATGAGCAGTTCTTC.